What follows describes a single T cell receptor (beta chain). TCRdb independently ran MiXCR on the RT-PCR reads; one entry per CDR3 protein. The sample yields 920,000 or so distinct CDR3 sequences, around 17% seen once. The CDR3 runs to 15 residues. Germline V gene data show CDR1 as ENHRY and CDR2 as SYGVKD. With 0 bases removed from V and 6 bases from J, the gap between germline ends came to 12 bases. These data belong to a study of patients and donors after allogeneic stem cell transplantation. Input material: blood, either unsorted or a sorted T cell fraction (not recorded which). The sequence was obtained from a human donor who was either an allogeneic HSCT recipient or a stem cell or donor lymphocyte infusion donor (not recorded which). It is not recorded whose cells these are; they may come from a transplant donor. The chain combines TRBV10-3 with TRBJ2-1; D remains ambiguous. CDR3 sequence reads: CAISESTIVGNEQFF. The CDR3, as DNA: TGTGCCATCAGTGAGTCGACGATAGTAGGCAATGAGCAGTTCTTC.